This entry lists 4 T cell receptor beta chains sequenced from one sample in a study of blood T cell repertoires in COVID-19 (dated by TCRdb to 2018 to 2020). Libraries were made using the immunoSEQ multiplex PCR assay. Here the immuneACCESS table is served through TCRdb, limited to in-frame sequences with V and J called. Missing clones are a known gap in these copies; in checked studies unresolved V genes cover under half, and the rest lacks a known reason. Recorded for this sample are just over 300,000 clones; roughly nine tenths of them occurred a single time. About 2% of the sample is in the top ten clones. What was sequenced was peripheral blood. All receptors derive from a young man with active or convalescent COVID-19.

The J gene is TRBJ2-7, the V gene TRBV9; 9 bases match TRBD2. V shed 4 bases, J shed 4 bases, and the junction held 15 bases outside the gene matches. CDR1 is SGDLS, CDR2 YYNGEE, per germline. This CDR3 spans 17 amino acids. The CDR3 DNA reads TGTGCCAGCAGCTCCCATATCCCTAGCGGGGCAACGTACGAGCAGTACTTC. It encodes CASSSHIPSGATYEQYF.

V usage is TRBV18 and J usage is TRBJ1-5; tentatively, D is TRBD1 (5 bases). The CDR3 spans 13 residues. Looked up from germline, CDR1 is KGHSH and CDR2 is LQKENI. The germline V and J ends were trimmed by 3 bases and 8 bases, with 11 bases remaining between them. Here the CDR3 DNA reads TGTGCCAGCTCACCGGGGGGAGGGGAGCCCCAGCATTTT. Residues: CASSPGGGEPQHF.

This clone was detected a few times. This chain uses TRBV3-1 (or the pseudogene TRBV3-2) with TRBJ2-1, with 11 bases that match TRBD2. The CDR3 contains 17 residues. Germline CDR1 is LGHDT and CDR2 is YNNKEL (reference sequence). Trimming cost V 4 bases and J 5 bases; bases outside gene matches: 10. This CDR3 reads CASSPNSVAGGDNEQFF. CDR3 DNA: TGTGCCAGCAGCCCCAACTCTGTAGCGGGAGGGGACAATGAGCAGTTCTTC.

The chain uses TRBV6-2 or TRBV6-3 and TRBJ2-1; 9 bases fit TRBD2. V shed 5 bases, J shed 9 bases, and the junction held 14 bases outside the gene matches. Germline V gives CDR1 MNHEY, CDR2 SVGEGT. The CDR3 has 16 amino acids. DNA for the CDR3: TGTGCCAGCAGTACACCCCGCGGGGGGGCAATAACTGAGCAGTTCTTC. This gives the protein CASSTPRGGAITEQFF.